The 4 T cell receptor beta chains presented below share a single source sample, sequenced in a study of T cells after yellow fever vaccination. Via MiXCR, TCRdb re-called the 5' RACE reads, giving one row per CDR3 protein. The sample includes roughly 50,000 distinct CDR3 sequences, 6% to 8% of them seen just once. The specimen was CD8+ T cells sorted from PBMCs, collected roughly 14 days after the first yellow fever vaccination. The receptors stem from a man between 18 and 29 years old who received the YFV17D yellow fever vaccine.

This clonotype has a count of ten or more. CDR3 sequence (DNA): TGCGCCAGCAGCACCGAGGGGGGGTACGAGCAGTACGTC. It yields the protein CASSTEGGYEQYV. The chain couples TRBV5-1 to TRBJ2-7; D might be TRBD2 (7 bases). The germline V gene has CDR1 SGHRS and CDR2 YFSETQ. The CDR3 is made up of 13 amino acids. V lost 4 bases to trimming and J lost 4 bases, with 12 bases between them.

This clonotype was counted many times. The CDR3 bases are TGCAGCGTTGAACTACTGCGGGGTAGCACAGATACGCAGTATTTT. This encodes CSVELLRGSTDTQYF. J is TRBJ2-3 and V is TRBV29-1, with D perhaps TRBD2 (6 bases). Germline-derived CDR1 and CDR2 are SQVTM and ANQGSEA. V lost 2 bases and J lost 0, with 12 bases in between. CDR3 length: 15 amino acids.

Many counts were recorded for this clonotype. The rearrangement joins TRBV7-6 to TRBJ2-6; D is uncertain. Trimming shortened V by 2 bases and J by 4 bases, and 3 bases separated the two germline ends. CDR3 size: 13 residues. CDR1 and CDR2 from the germline V gene are SGHVS and FNYEAQ. CDR3 nucleotides: TGTGCCAGCAGCTTATTGGGGGCCAACGTCCTGACTTTC. Its protein is CASSLLGANVLTF.

This clonotype is a singleton in its sample. This could be a read error, since a much larger clone is one nucleotide away. The chain links TRBV5-6 to TRBJ2-1, with 11 bases identical to TRBD2. CDR1 SGHDT and CDR2 YYEEEE come from the germline V gene. The CDR3 extends over 16 amino acids. Trimming removed 4 bases from V and 8 bases from J; junction bases left unmatched: 11. CDR3 residues: CASSRGLAALIDEQFF. As DNA, the CDR3 is TGTGCCAGCAGCCGGGGACTAGCGGCGTTAATCGATGAGCAGTTCTTC.